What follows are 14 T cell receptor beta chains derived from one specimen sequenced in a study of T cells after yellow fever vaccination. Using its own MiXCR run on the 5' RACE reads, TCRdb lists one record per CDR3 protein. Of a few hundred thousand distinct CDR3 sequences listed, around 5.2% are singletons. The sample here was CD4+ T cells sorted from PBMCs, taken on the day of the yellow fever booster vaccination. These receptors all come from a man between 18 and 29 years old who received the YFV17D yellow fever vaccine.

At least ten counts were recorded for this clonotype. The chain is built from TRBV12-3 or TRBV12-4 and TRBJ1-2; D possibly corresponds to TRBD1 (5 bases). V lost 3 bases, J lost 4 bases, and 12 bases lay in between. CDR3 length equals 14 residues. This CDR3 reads CASSFDQGGYGYTF. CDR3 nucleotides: TGTGCCAGCAGTTTCGACCAGGGTGGCTATGGCTACACCTTC.

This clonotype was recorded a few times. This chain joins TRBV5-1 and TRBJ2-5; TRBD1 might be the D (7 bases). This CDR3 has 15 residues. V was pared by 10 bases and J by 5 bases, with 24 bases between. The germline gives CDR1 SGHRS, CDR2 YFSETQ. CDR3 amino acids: CAGQARAGRGETQYF. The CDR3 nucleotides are TGCGCCGGACAGGCCAGGGCGGGTCGGGGGGAGACCCAGTACTTC. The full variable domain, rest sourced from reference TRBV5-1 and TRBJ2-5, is KAGVTQTPRYLIKTRGQQVTLSCSPISGHRSVSWYQQTPGQGLQFLFEYFSETQRNKGNFPGRFSGRQFSNSRSEMNVSTLELGDSALYLCAGQARAGRGETQYFGPGTRLLVL.

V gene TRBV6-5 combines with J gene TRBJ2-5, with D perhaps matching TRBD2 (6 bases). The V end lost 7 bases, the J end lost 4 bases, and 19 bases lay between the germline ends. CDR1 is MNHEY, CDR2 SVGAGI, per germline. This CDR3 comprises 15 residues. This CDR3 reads CASTPGDAGRETQYF. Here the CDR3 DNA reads TGTGCCAGCACTCCCGGGGACGCGGGGAGAGAGACCCAGTACTTC.

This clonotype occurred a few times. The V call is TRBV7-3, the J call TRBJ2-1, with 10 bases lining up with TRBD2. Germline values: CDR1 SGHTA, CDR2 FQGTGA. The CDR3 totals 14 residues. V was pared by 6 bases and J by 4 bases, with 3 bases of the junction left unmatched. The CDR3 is CASSTSGAYNEQFF. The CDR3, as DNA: TGTGCCAGCAGTACTAGCGGGGCTTACAATGAGCAGTTCTTC.

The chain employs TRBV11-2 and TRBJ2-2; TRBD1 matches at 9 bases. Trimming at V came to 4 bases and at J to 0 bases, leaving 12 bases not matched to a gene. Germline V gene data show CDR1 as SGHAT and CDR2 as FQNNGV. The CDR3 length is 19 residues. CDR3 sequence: CASSSPVGQGRSNTGELFF. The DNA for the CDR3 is TGTGCCAGCAGCTCACCTGTCGGACAGGGGAGGTCGAACACCGGGGAGCTGTTTTTT.

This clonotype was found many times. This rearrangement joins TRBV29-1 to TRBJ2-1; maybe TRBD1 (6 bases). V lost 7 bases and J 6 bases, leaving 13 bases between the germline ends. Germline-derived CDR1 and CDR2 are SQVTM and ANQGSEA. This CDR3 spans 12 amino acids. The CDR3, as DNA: TGCAGCGCTTGGACAGATTTCAATGAGCAGTTCTTC. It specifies CSAWTDFNEQFF.

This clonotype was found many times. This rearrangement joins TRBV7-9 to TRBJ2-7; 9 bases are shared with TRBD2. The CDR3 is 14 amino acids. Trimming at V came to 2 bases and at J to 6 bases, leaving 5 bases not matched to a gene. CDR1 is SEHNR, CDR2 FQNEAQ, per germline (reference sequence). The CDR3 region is CASSLYLAGLEQYF. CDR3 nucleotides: TGTGCCAGCAGCTTATACCTAGCGGGACTCGAGCAGTACTTC.

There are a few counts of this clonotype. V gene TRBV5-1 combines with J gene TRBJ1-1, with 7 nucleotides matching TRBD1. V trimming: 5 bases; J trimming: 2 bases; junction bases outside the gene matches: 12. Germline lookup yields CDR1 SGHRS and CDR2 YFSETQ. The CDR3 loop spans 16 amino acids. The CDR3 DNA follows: TGCGCCAGCAGGCCTAGACTGACAGGGACTAACACTGAAGCTTTCTTT. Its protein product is CASRPRLTGTNTEAFF.

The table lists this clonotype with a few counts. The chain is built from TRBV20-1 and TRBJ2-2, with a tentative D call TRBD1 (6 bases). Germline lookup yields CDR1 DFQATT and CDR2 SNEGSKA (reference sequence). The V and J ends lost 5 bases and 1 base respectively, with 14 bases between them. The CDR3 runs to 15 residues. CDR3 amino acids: CSAPGPTGNTGELFF. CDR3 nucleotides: TGCAGTGCTCCCGGGCCGACAGGGAACACCGGGGAGCTGTTTTTT.

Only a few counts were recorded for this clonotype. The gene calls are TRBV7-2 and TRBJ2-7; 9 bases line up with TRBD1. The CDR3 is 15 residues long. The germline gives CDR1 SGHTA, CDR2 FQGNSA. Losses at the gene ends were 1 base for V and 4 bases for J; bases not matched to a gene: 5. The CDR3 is CASSLERDRVYEQYF. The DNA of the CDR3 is TGTGCCAGCAGCTTAGAAAGGGACAGGGTTTACGAGCAGTACTTC.

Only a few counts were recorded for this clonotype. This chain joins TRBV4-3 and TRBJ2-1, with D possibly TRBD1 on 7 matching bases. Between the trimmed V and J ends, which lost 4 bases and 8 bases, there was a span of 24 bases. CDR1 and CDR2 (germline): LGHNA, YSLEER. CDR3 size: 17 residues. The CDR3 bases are TGCGCCAGCAGCCCCGACAGGGCCGCCGCCTGGAGGGATGAGCAGTTCTTC. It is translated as CASSPDRAAAWRDEQFF.

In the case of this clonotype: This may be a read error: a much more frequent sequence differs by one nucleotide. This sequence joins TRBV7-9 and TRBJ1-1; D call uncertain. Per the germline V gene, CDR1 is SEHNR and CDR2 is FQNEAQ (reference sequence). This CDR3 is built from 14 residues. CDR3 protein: CAGSRGLLNTEAFF. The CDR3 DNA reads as TGTGCCGGCAGCCGCGGACTCCTAAACACTGAAGCTTTCTTT.

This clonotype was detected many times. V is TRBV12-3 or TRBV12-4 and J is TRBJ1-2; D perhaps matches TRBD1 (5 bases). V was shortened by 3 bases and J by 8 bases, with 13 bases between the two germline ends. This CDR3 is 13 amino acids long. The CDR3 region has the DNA TGTGCCAGCAGTTTGCAAGGGGCCCTGGGCTACACCTTC. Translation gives CASSLQGALGYTF.

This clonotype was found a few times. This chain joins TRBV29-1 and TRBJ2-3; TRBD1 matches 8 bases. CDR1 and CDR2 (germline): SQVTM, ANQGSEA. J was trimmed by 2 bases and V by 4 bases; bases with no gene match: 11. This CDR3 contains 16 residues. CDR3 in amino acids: CSVVQGAFVITDTQYF. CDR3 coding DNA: TGCAGCGTTGTTCAGGGGGCGTTCGTAATCACAGATACGCAGTATTTT.